Sequencing of this TCR beta chain was carried out in a study of blood T cell repertoires in COVID-19. Sequenced by immunoSEQ multiplex PCR; TCRdb stores in-frame clones only, minus some. The repertoire holds about 220,000 clones, with 82% as singletons. V trimming: 2 bases; J trimming: 4 bases; junction bases outside the gene matches: 10. Germline V lookup: CDR1 SGHKS, CDR2 YYEKEE (reference sequence). The CDR3 length is 17 residues. Recruitment covered some 25 US areas and drew participants whose ages spanned about 18 to 90 years. Sequences were obtained from PBMCs or T cells enriched from blood (not recorded which). V gene TRBV5-5 combines with J gene TRBJ2-1; 9 nucleotides agree with TRBD2. The TCR sequence derives from a woman aged 60 to 75 who had recovered from COVID-19. The CDR3 here is CASSFLLLAGYYNEQFF. CDR3 bases: TGTGCCAGCAGCTTTCTTTTGCTAGCGGGATATTACAATGAGCAGTTCTTC.